This T cell receptor (beta chain) was observed in a study of cytomegalovirus exposure and HLA in healthy donors. The CDR3 covers 15 residues. The ends lost 7 bases at V and 3 bases at J; junction bases unmatched: 7. Germline CDR1 is LNHDA and CDR2 is SQIVND (reference sequence). 13 Jbeta primers and 60 Vbeta primers were used for the PCR. Sequencing was performed with immunoSEQ multiplex PCR; in TCRdb, only in-frame clones are kept and a portion is missing. Among around 110,000 clones listed, approximately 80% were seen once. Sequenced sample: PBMCs. This chain links TRBV19 with TRBJ2-2; 8 bases match TRBD1. The TCR originated in a young man in good health and CMV-seropositive. CDR3 nucleotides: TGTGCCAGTAACCTGGACAGGGCCCACACCGGGGAGCTGTTTTTT. Encoded protein: CASNLDRAHTGELFF.